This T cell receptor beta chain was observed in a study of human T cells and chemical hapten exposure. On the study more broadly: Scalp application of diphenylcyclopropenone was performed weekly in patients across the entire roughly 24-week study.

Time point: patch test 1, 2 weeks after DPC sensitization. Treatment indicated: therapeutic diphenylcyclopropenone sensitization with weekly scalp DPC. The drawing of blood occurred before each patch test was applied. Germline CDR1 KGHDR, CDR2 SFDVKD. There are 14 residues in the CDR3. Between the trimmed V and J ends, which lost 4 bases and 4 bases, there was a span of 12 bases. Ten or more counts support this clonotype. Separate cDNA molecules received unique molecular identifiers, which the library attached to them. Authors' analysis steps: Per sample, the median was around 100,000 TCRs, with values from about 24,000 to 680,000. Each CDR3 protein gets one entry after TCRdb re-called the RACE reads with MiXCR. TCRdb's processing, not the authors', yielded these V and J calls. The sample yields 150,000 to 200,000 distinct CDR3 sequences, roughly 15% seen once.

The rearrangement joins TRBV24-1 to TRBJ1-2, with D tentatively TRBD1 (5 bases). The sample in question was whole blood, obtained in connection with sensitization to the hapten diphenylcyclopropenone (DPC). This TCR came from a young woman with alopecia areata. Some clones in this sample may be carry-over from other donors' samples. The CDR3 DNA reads TGTGCCACCAGTGAGTCAGGGACCTCCTATGGCTACACCTTC. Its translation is CATSESGTSYGYTF.